A selection of T cell receptor beta chains follows, all from one sample in a study of OX40 agonist ivuxolimab in advanced cancers. The data were produced by immunoSEQ multiplex PCR, yet TCRdb's version contains in-frame clones alone and is incomplete. The data contain 74,000 or so clones, roughly nine tenths of them singletons. The starting material was CD4+ or CD8+ T cells sorted from blood, obtained in a trial of the OX40 agonist ivuxolimab. The receptors were gathered from an adult with an advanced solid tumor such as melanoma, head and neck, liver or kidney cancer. CDR3s include the opening cysteine and the closing phenylalanine or tryptophan. The D gene is left open where the match is weak. Some rows mark clone size as missing; the rest say once, few, many or name a class of expanded clone.

>TRBJ1-1|-|-|TRBV6-6
TGTGCCAGCAGTTACTCGTCCGCGGTGAACACTGAAGCTTTCTTT
CASSYSSAVNTEAFF
>TRBJ2-3|-|-|TRBV19
TGTGCCAGTAGTATCGCGGGATTCACAGATACGCAGTATTTT
CASSIAGFTDTQYF
>TRBJ2-1|TRBD2|once|TRBV4-1
TGCGCCAGCAGCAAAGCCCGGACTAGCGGGAGCGATGAGCAGTTCTTC
CASSKARTSGSDEQFF
>TRBJ1-5|-|-|TRBV7-2
TGTGCCAGCAGCATAAGGGGGGTTCAGCCCCAGCATTTT
CASSIRGVQPQHF
>TRBJ2-3|-|-|TRBV7-2
TGTGCCAGCAGCATAAACAGAATCACAGATACGCAGTATTTT
CASSINRITDTQYF
>TRBJ2-3|TRBD1|-|TRBV4-2
TGTGCCAGCAGCCAACTCCAGGGGGCCTTCACAGATACGCAGTATTTT
CASSQLQGAFTDTQYF
>TRBJ2-7|TRBD1|-|TRBV7-2
TGTGCCAGCAGCTTAAGTGGGACAGGGGTCTACGAGCAGTACTTC
CASSLSGTGVYEQYF
>TRBJ2-7|-|-|TRBV19
TGTGCCAGCGGAGACTCCCATAACTCCTACGAGCAGTACTTC
CASGDSHNSYEQYF
>TRBJ2-7|-|-|TRBV5-1
TGCGCCAGCAGCATTTTACGGGACTACGAGCAGTACTTC
CASSILRDYEQYF
>TRBJ2-7|-|-|TRBV7-9
TGTGCCAGCAGCCCCACGTGGGGGGACGTCCGATCCTACGAGCAGTACTTC
CASSPTWGDVRSYEQYF
>TRBJ1-2|TRBD1|-|TRBV28
TGTGCCAGCTTCGGACAGGGGTTGGTGAACTATGGCTACACCTTC
CASFGQGLVNYGYTF
>TRBJ1-1|-|-|TRBV10-2
TGCGCCAGCAATCAAGCAGCGAACACTGAAGCTTTCTTT
CASNQAANTEAFF
>TRBJ2-7|TRBD1|-|TRBV5-1
TGCGCCAGCAGCTTGGAACAGGGGGCCACCCAGTACTTC
CASSLEQGATQYF
>TRBJ2-7|-|-|TRBV5-3
TGTGCCAGAAGCTTGCTCGGCCAGATCTACGAGCAGTACTTC
CARSLLGQIYEQYF
>TRBJ1-1|-|-|TRBV19
TGTGCCAGCGAGGGGGGGCTAACTGAAGCTTTCTTT
CASEGGLTEAFF
>TRBJ2-1|-|once|TRBV2
TGTGCCAGCAGTGAAATACGAAACAATGAGCAGTTCTTC
CASSEIRNNEQFF
>TRBJ2-1|TRBD2|-|TRBV11-3
TGTGCCAGCAGGTTAGCGGGAGTTGGCTACAATGAGCAGTTCTTC
CASRLAGVGYNEQFF
>TRBJ2-5|-|-|TRBV7-9
TGTGCCAGCAGCCCCGGTGTAGGGTGGCAAGAGACCCAGTACTTC
CASSPGVGWQETQYF
>TRBJ2-3|TRBD2|-|TRBV7-9
TGTGCCAGCAGCCGGGCACTAGCGGGGGGAACAGATACGCAGTATTTT
CASSRALAGGTDTQYF
>TRBJ1-1|-|-|TRBV5-4
TGTGCCAGCACCACCAGGGGATTGAACACTGAAGCTTTCTTT
CASTTRGLNTEAFF
>TRBJ1-2|TRBD1|-|TRBV5-1
TGCGCCAGTGGAACCGGGACAGGGGGAACGATTGGCTACACCTTC
CASGTGTGGTIGYTF
>TRBJ2-7|-|-|TRBV6-6
TGTGCCAGCACCCCCGGGCTGCCCTACGAGCAGTACTTC
CASTPGLPYEQYF
>TRBJ2-3|TRBD1|-|TRBV5-4
TGTGCCAGCAGCCGATCGGGACAGGGCTTTGATACGCAGTATTTT
CASSRSGQGFDTQYF
>TRBJ2-1|TRBD1|-|TRBV5-1
TGCGCCAGCAGCTTGAACCCGGGACAGGGAAACTACAATGAGCAGTTCTTC
CASSLNPGQGNYNEQFF
>TRBJ2-7|TRBD2|-|TRBV10-3
TGTGCCATCAGTGAGGGGACTAGCGGGTCTTCTATCTACGAGCAGTACTTC
CAISEGTSGSSIYEQYF
>TRBJ2-7|-|few|TRBV15
TGTGCCACCAGCAGAGATTCGCGGGAGCAGTACTTC
CATSRDSREQYF
>TRBJ2-1|TRBD2|-|TRBV7-9
TGTGCCAGCAGCCTAGCGGTTAGCTCCTACAATGAGCAGTTCTTC
CASSLAVSSYNEQFF
>TRBJ2-1|-|few|TRBV9
TGTGCCAGCAGCGTAGAGGGACTTACTTACAATGAGCAGTTCTTC
CASSVEGLTYNEQFF
>TRBJ2-2|-|-|TRBV2
TGTGCCAGCAGCTCGGGACCCCTGAACACCGGGGAGCTGTTTTTT
CASSSGPLNTGELFF
>TRBJ2-5|TRBD2|-|TRBV7-2
TGTGCCAGCAGCCCAAGGGCTAGCGGGATGGAGACCCAGTACTTC
CASSPRASGMETQYF
>TRBJ1-2|-|-|TRBV12-2
TGTGCAAGTCGCCCCGAGAGTACGACTAACTATGGCTACACCTTC
CASRPESTTNYGYTF
>TRBJ2-5|-|-|TRBV28
TGTGCCAGCGGATGGGGGTCCCGGGCCCAGTACTTC
CASGWGSRAQYF
>TRBJ1-2|TRBD1|-|TRBV6-5
TGTGCCAGCAGTTATATGAGGGACAGGGGTGGCTACACCTTC
CASSYMRDRGGYTF
>TRBJ2-3|TRBD1|-|TRBV27
TGTGCCAGCACCCCCGGGACAGGGCCAGATGCGCAGTATTTT
CASTPGTGPDAQYF
>TRBJ1-4|-|-|TRBV6-5
TGTGCCAGCAGTCCCCCGGGGGCTAATGAAAAACTGTTTTTT
CASSPPGANEKLFF
>TRBJ2-1|-|-|TRBV7-9
TGTGCCAGCAGCCCCTCCCGCCAGCGTCCACACTACTACAATGAGCAGTTCTTC
CASSPSRQRPHYYNEQFF
>TRBJ2-7|-|-|TRBV9
TGTGCCAGCATCGGGGGGCGGTACGAGCAGTACTTC
CASIGGRYEQYF
>TRBJ2-3|TRBD1|-|TRBV9
TGTGCCAGCAGCGTGGGGACAGGGACCGCAGATACGCAGTATTTT
CASSVGTGTADTQYF
>TRBJ2-1|-|-|TRBV15
TGTGCCACCAGCAGAGACCCAAGGTCCTACAATGAGCAGTTCTTC
CATSRDPRSYNEQFF
>TRBJ1-1|-|-|TRBV5-1
TGCGCCAGCAGCCTTAATGCAAACTCACGGAACACTGAAGCTTTCTTT
CASSLNANSRNTEAFF
>TRBJ2-1|TRBD2|once|TRBV27
TGTGCCAGCAGCCCCCTAGCGGGGGCCCAGTACAATGAGCAGTTCTTC
CASSPLAGAQYNEQFF